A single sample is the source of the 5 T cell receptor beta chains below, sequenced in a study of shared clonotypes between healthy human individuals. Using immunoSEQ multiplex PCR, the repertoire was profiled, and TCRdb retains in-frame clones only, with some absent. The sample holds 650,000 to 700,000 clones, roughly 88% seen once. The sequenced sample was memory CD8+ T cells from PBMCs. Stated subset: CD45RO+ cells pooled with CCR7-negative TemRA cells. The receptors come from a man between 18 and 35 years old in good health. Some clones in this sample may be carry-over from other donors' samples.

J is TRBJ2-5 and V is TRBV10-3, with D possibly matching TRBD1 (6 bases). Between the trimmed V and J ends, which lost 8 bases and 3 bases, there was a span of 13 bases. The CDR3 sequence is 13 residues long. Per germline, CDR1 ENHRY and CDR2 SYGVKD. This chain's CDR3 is CAIRDKEEETQYF. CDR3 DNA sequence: TGTGCCATCCGGGACAAGGAGGAAGAGACCCAGTACTTC.

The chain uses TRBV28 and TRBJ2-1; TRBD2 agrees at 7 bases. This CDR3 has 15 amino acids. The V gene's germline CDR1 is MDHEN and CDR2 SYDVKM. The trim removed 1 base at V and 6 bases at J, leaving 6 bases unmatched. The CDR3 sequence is CASSLLWGRANEQFF. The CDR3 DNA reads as TGTGCCAGCAGTTTATTATGGGGGAGGGCCAATGAGCAGTTCTTC.

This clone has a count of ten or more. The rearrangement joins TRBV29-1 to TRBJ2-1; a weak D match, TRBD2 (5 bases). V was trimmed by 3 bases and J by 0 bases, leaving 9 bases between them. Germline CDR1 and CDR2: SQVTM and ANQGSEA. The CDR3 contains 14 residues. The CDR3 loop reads CSVDTGSSYNEQFF. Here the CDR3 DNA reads TGCAGCGTTGATACGGGAAGCTCCTACAATGAGCAGTTCTTC.

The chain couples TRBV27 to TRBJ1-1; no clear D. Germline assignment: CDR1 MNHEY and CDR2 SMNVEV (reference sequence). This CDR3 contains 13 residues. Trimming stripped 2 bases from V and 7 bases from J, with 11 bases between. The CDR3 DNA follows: TGTGCCAGCAGTTTAGGGGTCCGATTTGAAGCTTTCTTT. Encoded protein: CASSLGVRFEAFF.

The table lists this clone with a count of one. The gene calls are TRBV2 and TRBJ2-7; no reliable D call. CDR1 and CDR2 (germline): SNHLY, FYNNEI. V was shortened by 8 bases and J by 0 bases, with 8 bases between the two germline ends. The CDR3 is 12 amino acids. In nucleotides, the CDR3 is TGTGCCAGCGGTGGAGTCTCCTACGAGCAGTACTTC. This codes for CASGGVSYEQYF.